This note documents a single T cell receptor beta chain sequence. What it recognizes is unknown. CDR3 length: 11 amino acids. Germline V gives CDR1 GTSNPN, CDR2 SVGIG (reference sequence). V was cut by 2 bases and J by 9 bases, with 8 bases left in between. This record belongs to a study of graft-versus-host responses after intestinal transplantation. TCRdb keeps only in-frame clones here, not all; method: immunoSEQ multiplex PCR. The table has some 90,000 clones, around 90% seen once. The clonotype originates from a human donor who received an intestinal transplant. The chain combines TRBV30 with TRBJ1-5, with a tentative D call TRBD1 (5 bases). The specimen comprised unstimulated CD8+ T cells sorted from spleen or lymph node cells, sampled before intestinal transplant. CDR3 residues: CAWSMRGPQHF. In nucleotides, the CDR3 is TGTGCCTGGAGTATGAGGGGGCCCCAGCATTTT. Using reference TRBV30 and TRBJ1-5 for the parts outside the CDR3, the full variable domain is SQTIHQWPATLVQPVGSPLSLECTVEGTSNPNLYWYRQAAGRGLQLLFYSVGIGQISSEVPQNLSASRPQDRQFILSSKKLLLSDSGFYLCAWSMRGPQHFGDGTRLSIL.